This T cell receptor (beta chain) was identified in a study of blood T cell repertoires in COVID-19. The germline gives CDR1 LNHDA, CDR2 SQIVND (reference sequence). J was trimmed by 6 bases and V by 3 bases; bases with no gene match: 8. This CDR3 has 15 residues. Original analysis: How many nucleated cells were present was estimated from reference gene primer amplification. Some clones are missing from TCRdb's copy, which holds only in-frame ones; the method was immunoSEQ multiplex PCR. The DNA gave D and trimming, while V, J and clone size come from that table. This sample has 310,000 or so clones, with about 82% found just once.

The rearrangement links TRBV19 to TRBJ2-1; the match to TRBD2 covers 7 bases. This clonotype originated in a woman between 45 and 65 years old with acute or convalescent COVID-19. Sequencing used peripheral blood. This CDR3 is CASSISLGGSNEQFF. The CDR3 DNA sequence: TGTGCCAGTAGTATCAGCCTCGGGGGGTCCAATGAGCAGTTCTTC.